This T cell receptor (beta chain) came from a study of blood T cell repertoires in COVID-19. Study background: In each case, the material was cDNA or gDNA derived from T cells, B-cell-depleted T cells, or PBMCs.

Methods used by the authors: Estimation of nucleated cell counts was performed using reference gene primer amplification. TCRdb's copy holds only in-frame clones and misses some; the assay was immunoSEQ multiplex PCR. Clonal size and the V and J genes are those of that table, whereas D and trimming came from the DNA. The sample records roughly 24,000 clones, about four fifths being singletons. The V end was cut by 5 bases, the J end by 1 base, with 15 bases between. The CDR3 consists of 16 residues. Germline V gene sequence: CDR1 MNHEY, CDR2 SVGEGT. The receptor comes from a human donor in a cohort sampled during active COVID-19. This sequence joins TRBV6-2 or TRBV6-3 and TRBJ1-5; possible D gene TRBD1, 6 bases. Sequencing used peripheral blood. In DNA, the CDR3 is TGTGCCAGCAGTCCGCGAAAAGGGGGAAGCAATCAGCCCCAGCATTTT. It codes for CASSPRKGGSNQPQHF.